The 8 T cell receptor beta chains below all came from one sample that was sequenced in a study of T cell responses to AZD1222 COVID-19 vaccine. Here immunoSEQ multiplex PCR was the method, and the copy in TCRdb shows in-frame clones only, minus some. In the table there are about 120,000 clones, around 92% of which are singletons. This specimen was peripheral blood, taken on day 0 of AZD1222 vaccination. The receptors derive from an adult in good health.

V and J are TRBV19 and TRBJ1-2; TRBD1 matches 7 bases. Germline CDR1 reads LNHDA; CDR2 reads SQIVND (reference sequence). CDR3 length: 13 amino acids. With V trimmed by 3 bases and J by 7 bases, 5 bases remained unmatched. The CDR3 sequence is CASSITQGFGYTF. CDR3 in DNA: TGTGCCAGTAGTATCACACAGGGGTTTGGCTACACCTTC.

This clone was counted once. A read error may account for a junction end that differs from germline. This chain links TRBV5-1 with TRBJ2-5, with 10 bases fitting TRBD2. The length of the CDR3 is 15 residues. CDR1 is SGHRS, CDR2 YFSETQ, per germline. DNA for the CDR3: TGCGCCTGCAGCGGGGGGGCGGGAACCCAAGAGACCCAGTACTTC. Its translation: CACSGGAGTQETQYF.

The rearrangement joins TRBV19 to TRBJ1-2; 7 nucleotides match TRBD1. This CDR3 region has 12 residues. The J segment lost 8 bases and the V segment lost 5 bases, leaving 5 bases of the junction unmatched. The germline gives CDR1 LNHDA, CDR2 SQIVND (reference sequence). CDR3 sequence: CASSSRGIGYTF. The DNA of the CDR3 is TGTGCCAGTAGTTCCAGGGGGATCGGCTACACCTTC. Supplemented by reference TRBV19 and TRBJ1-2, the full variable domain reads DGGITQSPKYLFRKEGQNVTLSCEQNLNHDAMYWYRQDPGQGLRLIYYSQIVNDFQKGDIAEGYSVSREKKESFPLTVTSAQKNPTAFYLCASSSRGIGYTFGSGTRLTVV.

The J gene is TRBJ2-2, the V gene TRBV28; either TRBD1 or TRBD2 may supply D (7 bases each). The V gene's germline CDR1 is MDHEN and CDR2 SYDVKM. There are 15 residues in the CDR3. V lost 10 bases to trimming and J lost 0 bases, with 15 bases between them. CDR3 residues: CATRGGRPNTGELFF. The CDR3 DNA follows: TGTGCCACCAGGGGGGGACGGCCGAACACCGGGGAGCTGTTTTTT.

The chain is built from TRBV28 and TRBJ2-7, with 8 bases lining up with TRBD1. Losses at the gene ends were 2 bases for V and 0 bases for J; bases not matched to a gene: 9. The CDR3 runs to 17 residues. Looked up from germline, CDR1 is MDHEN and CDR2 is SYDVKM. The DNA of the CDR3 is TGTGCCAGCAGTTTAAATGGACAGGGACCGAGCTCCTACGAGCAGTACTTC. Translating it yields CASSLNGQGPSSYEQYF.

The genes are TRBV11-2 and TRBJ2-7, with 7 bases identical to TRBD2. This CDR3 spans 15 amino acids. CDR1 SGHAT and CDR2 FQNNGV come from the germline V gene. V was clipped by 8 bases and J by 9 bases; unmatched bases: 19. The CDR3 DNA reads TGTGCCAGCCGCCGACCTGGGAGGGGAGGTGGGGGGCAGTACTTC. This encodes CASRRPGRGGGGQYF.

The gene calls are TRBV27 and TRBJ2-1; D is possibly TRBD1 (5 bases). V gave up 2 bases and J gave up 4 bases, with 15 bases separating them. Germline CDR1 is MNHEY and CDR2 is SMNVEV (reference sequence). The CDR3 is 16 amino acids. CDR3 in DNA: TGTGCCAGCAGTTTAGGGGCCGCGGCCGATTACAATGAGCAGTTCTTC. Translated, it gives CASSLGAAADYNEQFF.

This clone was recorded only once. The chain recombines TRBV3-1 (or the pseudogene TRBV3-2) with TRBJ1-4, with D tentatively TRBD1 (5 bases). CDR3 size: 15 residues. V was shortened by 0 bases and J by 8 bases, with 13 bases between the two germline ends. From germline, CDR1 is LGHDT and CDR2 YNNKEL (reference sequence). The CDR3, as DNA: TGTGCCAGCAGCCAAGAGGGGAGGCAGGGCGAAAAACTGTTTTTT. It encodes CASSQEGRQGEKLFF.